The rows below give T cell receptor beta chains drawn from one sample of a study of blood T cell repertoires in COVID-19. Some clones are missing from TCRdb's copy, which holds only in-frame ones; the method was immunoSEQ multiplex PCR. The repertoire holds 100,000 to 150,000 clones, approximately 90% seen once, with around 20% in the top ten. The source material was peripheral blood. Every receptor here comes from a man in his fifties with active or convalescent COVID-19. Both conserved end residues are part of each CDR3. The D gene is left open where the match is weak. A row's size may be missing; if present it is once, few, many or a size class.

J gene | D gene | clone size | V gene | CDR3 protein | CDR3 DNA
TRBJ1-1 | . | . | TRBV12-5 | CASAPGVSTEAFF | TGTGCTAGTGCCCCCGGGGTCTCCACTGAAGCTTTCTTT
TRBJ2-7 | TRBD1 | once | TRBV27 | CASSKISSGTGHEQYF | TGTGCCAGCAGTAAAATAAGCTCCGGGACAGGGCACGAGCAGTACTTC
TRBJ1-5 | . | once | TRBV6-5 | CASSYAAQGPQPQHF | TGTGCCAGCAGTTACGCAGCACAGGGCCCCCAGCCCCAGCATTTT
TRBJ2-6 | TRBD1 | . | TRBV3-1/TRBV3-2 | CASSHQGALGANVLTF | TGTGCCAGCAGCCACCAGGGGGCGCTTGGGGCCAACGTCCTGACTTTC
TRBJ2-3 | . | . | TRBV28 | CASSDWTSTDTQYF | TGTGCCAGCAGTGACTGGACTAGCACAGATACGCAGTATTTT
TRBJ1-2 | TRBD1 | . | TRBV9 | CASSRQGAGYGYTF | TGTGCCAGCAGTAGACAGGGGGCTGGCTATGGCTACACCTTC
TRBJ2-7 | TRBD1 | . | TRBV28 | CASSPPGDSLRYEQYF | TGTGCCAGCAGTCCCCCCGGGGACAGTCTACGCTACGAGCAGTACTTC
TRBJ1-2 | . | once | TRBV9 | CASSVGAGANYGYTF | TGTGCCAGCAGCGTAGGGGCAGGGGCTAACTATGGCTACACCTTC
TRBJ1-1 | TRBD1 | . | TRBV9 | CASSVAGGKGTEAFF | TGTGCCAGCAGCGTAGCAGGGGGCAAGGGCACTGAAGCTTTCTTT
TRBJ1-5 | TRBD1 | . | TRBV24-1 | CATSAGGFGNQPQHF | TGTGCCACCAGCGCAGGGGGCTTTGGCAATCAGCCCCAGCATTTT
TRBJ2-7 | . | few | TRBV5-4 | CASSLFDIDSYEQYF | TGTGCCAGCAGCTTGTTTGACATCGACTCCTACGAGCAGTACTTC
TRBJ1-5 | TRBD1 | many | TRBV7-9 | CASSRTGGNQPQHF | TGTGCCAGCAGCCGGACAGGGGGCAATCAGCCCCAGCATTTT
TRBJ1-2 | . | . | TRBV5-1 | CASSLGQNYGYTF | TGCGCCAGCAGCTTGGGCCAGAACTATGGCTACACCTTC
TRBJ2-2 | TRBD1 | . | TRBV24-1 | CATSDRGQGNPGELFF | TGTGCCACCAGTGATAGGGGACAGGGGAATCCCGGGGAGCTGTTTTTT
TRBJ2-1 | . | . | TRBV21-1 | CASSTRGDRGLGNEQFF | TGTGCCAGCAGCACCCGGGGCGACAGGGGGTTGGGCAATGAGCAGTTCTTC
TRBJ2-3 | . | . | TRBV19 | CASSIYNTQYF | TGTGCCAGTAGTATATATAATACGCAGTATTTT
TRBJ2-5 | TRBD1 | . | TRBV5-4 | CASSRDRVWETQYF | TGTGCCAGCAGCCGGGACAGGGTATGGGAGACCCAGTACTTC
TRBJ1-1 | TRBD1 | . | TRBV28 | CASMGQGDTEAFF | TGTGCCAGCATGGGACAGGGTGACACTGAAGCTTTCTTT
TRBJ2-7 | TRBD1 | once | TRBV5-1 | CASSSTGGRSYEQYF | TGCGCCAGCAGCTCTACAGGGGGTCGTTCCTACGAGCAGTACTTC
TRBJ2-1 | . | once | TRBV5-5 | CASSLVSGHYNEQFF | TGTGCCAGCAGCTTGGTTAGCGGACATTACAATGAGCAGTTCTTC
TRBJ2-5 | TRBD2 | . | TRBV19 | CASSIVSAGGGETQYF | TGTGCCAGTAGTATAGTATCTGCGGGAGGGGGAGAGACCCAGTACTTC
TRBJ2-2 | . | . | TRBV9 | CASSPRMGGGNTGELFF | TGTGCCAGCAGCCCGAGGATGGGCGGAGGGAACACCGGGGAGCTGTTTTTT
TRBJ1-6 | . | . | TRBV5-6 | CASSLGWQDSSYNSPLHF | TGTGCCAGCAGCTTGGGGTGGCAGGACAGCTCCTATAATTCACCCCTCCACTTT
TRBJ2-7 | TRBD2 | . | TRBV19 | CASRSSGTYEQYF | TGTGCCAGTCGGTCTAGCGGGACGTACGAGCAGTACTTC
TRBJ2-7 | TRBD1 | . | TRBV13 | CASSQQGGTYEQYF | TGTGCCAGCAGCCAACAGGGGGGTACCTACGAGCAGTACTTC
TRBJ1-1 | TRBD1 | once | TRBV30 | CAWDREYTEAFF | TGTGCCTGGGACAGGGAGTACACTGAAGCTTTCTTT
TRBJ2-1 | . | . | TRBV2 | CASSTLQGMSSYNEQFF | TGTGCCAGCAGTACACTTCAGGGGATGAGCTCCTACAATGAGCAGTTCTTC